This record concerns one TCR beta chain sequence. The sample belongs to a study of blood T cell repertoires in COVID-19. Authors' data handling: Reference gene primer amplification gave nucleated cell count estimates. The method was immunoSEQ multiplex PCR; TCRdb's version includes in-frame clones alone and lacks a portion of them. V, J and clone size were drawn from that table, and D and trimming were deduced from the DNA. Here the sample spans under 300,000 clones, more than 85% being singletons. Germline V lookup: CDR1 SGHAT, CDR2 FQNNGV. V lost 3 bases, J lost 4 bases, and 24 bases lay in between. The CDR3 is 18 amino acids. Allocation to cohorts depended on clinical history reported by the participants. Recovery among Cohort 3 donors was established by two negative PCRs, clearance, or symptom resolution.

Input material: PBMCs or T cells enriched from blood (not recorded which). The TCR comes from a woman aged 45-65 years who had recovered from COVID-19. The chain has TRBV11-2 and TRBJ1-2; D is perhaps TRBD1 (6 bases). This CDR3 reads CASSFLAPIPTGPYGYTF. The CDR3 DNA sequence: TGTGCCAGCAGCTTCCTGGCCCCCATACCCACAGGGCCCTATGGCTACACCTTC.